This TCR beta chain stems from a study of beta chain features in type 1 diabetes (dated 2018 in TCRdb). Describing the broader study: Mean age, gender distribution, total cell number and subset yield did not differ between patients and healthy donors. A total of 107,917,701 sorted cells were examined across all samples, and the number of cells per subset was strongly correlated with RNA yield. The study compared TCRB repertoires of sorted circulating CD4+ T cell subsets between recently diagnosed type 1 diabetes patients and matched healthy donors. Regulatory and stem cell-like memory subsets were obtained from only 8 patients and about 8 healthy donors, while naive and central memory subsets were obtained from all 28 donors.

The paper as a whole reports these results and caveats: Fewer insertions and more nucleotide deletions at VDJ recombination sites were observed in patients with type 1 diabetes, implying thymic rearrangement abnormalities. Because cDNA rather than genomic DNA was sequenced, highly expressing activated cells could have been over-represented, although no difference in activation and CD3 levels was found between groups. A moderate but significant shortening of TCRB CDR3 length was observed in type 1 diabetes patients in all four CD4+ subsets. Naive, central memory and regulatory TCRB repertoires appeared to be more alike among patients than among healthy donors. Because small numbers of individuals were included in the HLA sub-analyses, any influence of HLA type on TCRB rearrangement was left unresolved. Shorter templates might be favored by PCR, yet because patient and control samples were amplified and corrected together, any such skew would affect both groups equally.

Only a few counts were recorded for this clone. Its target antigen remains unknown. Per-base qualities were not stored, and no clone one base away is much larger. Deletion took 0 bases off V and 7 bases off J, with a span of 15 bases between the germline ends. The CDR3 measures 15 amino acids from cysteine to phenylalanine. Only the CDR3 region is kept as DNA, spanning 45 bases read in frame from base 1. From a lookup of the germline V gene, CDR1 and CDR2 are SGHDN and FVKESK. Each donor gave one peripheral blood draw, averaging around 120 mL, which was collected into heparinised tubes. A BD FACSAria II was used to sort naive, central memory, regulatory and stem cell-like memory CD4+ T cells with a panel that included CD45RO, CCR7, CD25, CD127, CD95 and CD27. Every sorted population had a purity above 95%. PBMCs were isolated immediately by Lymphoprep density gradient centrifugation and stained directly without culture. To minimize batch effects, samples were stained and sorted in pairs, one healthy donor with one patient per experiment.

The High Capacity cDNA Reverse Transcription Kit was used to reverse transcribe all of the isolated RNA, meaning that expressed TCRB transcripts were what got sequenced. Naive, central memory and regulatory T cell samples underwent deep immunoSEQ sequencing, averaging about 3.57 million total reads per sample. Sorted cells were lysed in RLT buffer and RNA was extracted with DNase-treated RNeasy Micro or Mini kits, depending on cell number. Each cell subset was processed on its own to prevent cross-contamination, while patient and healthy donor samples were processed together. The immunoSEQ multiplex PCR was used to amplify TCRB sequences from cDNA, generating 87-bp fragments that spanned the CDR3 region. Sequencing of the amplicons was done on the Illumina HiSeq platform. Per the authors' processing: PCR bias was corrected computationally using synthetic template baselines, and reads within Hamming distance 2 were collapsed, with unmergeable singletons discarded. By aligning reads against IMGT, V, D and J genes, CDR3 length, and insertions or deletions at six rearrangement sites were assigned. Clonotype counts were normalized to sorted cell number within each subset before computing true diversity and Gini coefficients with the tcR R package. Repertoire sharing was quantified using the overlap coefficient calculated on TCRB nucleotide sequences. Out-of-frame TCRB sequences from naive cells were analyzed to stand in for the pre-selection repertoire. TCRdb provides this immuneACCESS table in a form limited to in-frame rearrangements. Some clones are lacking; in checked studies, under half of them reflect an unresolved V gene, and why the rest are absent is not known. V, J and clone size reflect that table, while D and trimming were determined from the DNA. The sample table records hundreds of thousands of clones; approximately 28% of these occur just once. 0.065% of the sample is taken by the ten largest.

This chain joins TRBV14 to TRBJ2-5; no D gene can be assigned with confidence. The sample consisted of naive CD4+ T cells from blood. According to the study, the label for this sample's cell subset or site signals: true naive CD4+ T cells. The receptor's source is a man between 18 and 35 years old in good health. The nucleotide sequence reads TGTGCCAGCAGCCAAGACTACATCCTGTCGGGGACCCAGTACTTC. It encodes CASSQDYILSGTQYF.